A single sample is the source of the 9 T cell receptor beta chains below, sequenced in a study of CD8+ T cells in alopecia areata. Treatment noted: oral pan-JAK inhibitor, 5-10 mg twice daily. Extraction and reverse transcription of RNA yielded cDNA as the sequencing template. TCRdb's copy holds only in-frame clones and misses some; the assay was immunoSEQ multiplex PCR. Of about 220,000 clones listed, under 60% were seen once; the top ten hold 1.6%. The sequences come from CD4+ T cells sorted from blood, collected at week 4, from a patient treated with tofacitinib. The receptors were sampled from a human donor with alopecia areata.

The chain links TRBV7-8 to TRBJ1-5; D gene unclear. CDR1 and CDR2 (germline): SGHVS, FQNEAQ. The CDR3 runs 14 residues. V was trimmed by 2 bases and J by 4 bases, leaving 9 bases between them. Here the CDR3 reads CASSLLVSNQPQHF. The CDR3 DNA sequence: TGTGCCAGCAGCTTACTCGTCTCGAATCAGCCCCAGCATTTT. Together with reference TRBV7-8 and TRBJ1-5, the CDR3 gives the full variable domain: GAGVSQSPRYKVAKRGQDVALRCDPISGHVSLFWYQQALGQGPEFLTYFQNEAQLDKSGLPSDRFFAERPEGSVSTLKIQRTQQEDSAVYLCASSLLVSNQPQHFGDGTRLSIL.

A note on this clone: The sample contains more than one DNA sequence encoding this CDR3. The chain couples TRBV4-3 to TRBJ1-2; a possible D gene is TRBD1 (6 bases). Germline V gene lookup returns CDR1 LGHNA and CDR2 YSLEER. The CDR3 spans 16 residues. V lost 0 bases and J lost 5, with 16 bases in between. CDR3 in amino acids: CASSQDLGTGRYGYTF. In nucleotides, the CDR3 is TGCGCCAGCAGCCAAGATTTGGGAACAGGGCGGTATGGCTACACCTTC.

The rearrangement joins TRBV12-5 to TRBJ2-4, with 13 positions matching TRBD2. The V gene end was trimmed by 1 base and the J gene end by 9 bases; junction bases not matched to a gene: 12. This CDR3 comprises 18 residues. Looked up from germline, CDR1 is LGHNT and CDR2 is FRNRAP. This CDR3 reads CASGLAAGTSGTKGIQYF. In DNA, the CDR3 is TGTGCTAGTGGTTTGGCGGCAGGGACTAGCGGGACCAAGGGCATTCAGTACTTC.

The rearrangement uses TRBV29-1 and TRBJ1-1, with TRBD1 identical over 7 bases. Germline V gene data show CDR1 as SQVTM and CDR2 as ANQGSEA. The CDR3 is 14 amino acids. Trimming took 6 bases from V and 4 from J; bases not matched to a gene: 11. CDR3 DNA sequence: TGCAGCGTAAATATCAGGGGGTCGGGCACTGAAGCTTTCTTT. Its translation: CSVNIRGSGTEAFF. Based on the CDR3 plus reference TRBV29-1 and TRBJ1-1, the full variable domain is SAVISQKPSRDICQRGTSLTIQCQVDSQVTMMFWYRQQPGQSLTLIATANQGSEATYESGFVIDKFPISRPNLTFSTLTVSNMSPEDSSIYLCSVNIRGSGTEAFFGQGTRLTVV.

J is TRBJ2-7 and V is TRBV29-1; tentative D call: TRBD2 (6 bases). The V end lost 6 bases, the J end lost 3 bases, and 18 bases lay between the germline ends. Germline CDR1 is SQVTM and CDR2 is ANQGSEA. CDR3 size: 14 residues. Here the CDR3 DNA reads TGCAGCGTCAATGCGGGGTTTACGGACTACGAGCAGTACTTC. Translation gives CSVNAGFTDYEQYF.

V usage is TRBV23-1 and J usage is TRBJ1-5, with unresolved D. TRBV23-1 is recorded as an ORF, its role being uncertain. Trimming shortened V by 3 bases and J by 7 bases, and 10 bases separated the two germline ends. The CDR3 is 13 residues long. This CDR3 reads CASSHQDGQPQHF. In DNA form, the CDR3 reads TGCGCCAGCAGTCACCAGGATGGGCAGCCCCAGCATTTT.

The chain couples TRBV5-1 to TRBJ2-7; 8 positions agree with TRBD1. V dropped 3 bases and J dropped 6; count of bases not matched to a gene: 2. Germline CDR1 and CDR2: SGHRS and YFSETQ. The CDR3 has 12 residues. The CDR3 loop reads CASSSGGFEQYF. As DNA, the CDR3 is TGCGCCAGCAGCTCAGGGGGCTTCGAGCAGTACTTC.

The chain employs TRBV25-1 and TRBJ1-2; perhaps TRBD1 as D (5 bases). The CDR3 spans 13 residues. Germline V gene lookup returns CDR1 MGHDK and CDR2 SYGVNS. V was clipped by 6 bases and J by 2 bases, with 10 bases between them. The CDR3 loop reads CASRGTDNYGYTF. Here the CDR3 DNA reads TGTGCCAGCAGGGGGACCGACAACTATGGCTACACCTTC.

This chain uses TRBV28 with TRBJ1-5, with 9 nucleotides matching TRBD1. This CDR3 region has 16 residues. Germline V CDR1 and CDR2: MDHEN, SYDVKM. V gave up 5 bases and J gave up 7 bases; unmatched junction bases: 12. CDR3 loop: CASSVYPGTGRQPQHF. CDR3 bases: TGTGCCAGCAGTGTTTATCCCGGGACAGGGAGGCAGCCCCAGCATTTT.